Shown below are 23 T cell receptor beta chains from a single sample sequenced in a study of blood T cell repertoires in COVID-19. Measured with immunoSEQ multiplex PCR; TCRdb has only the in-frame clones, and not every one. The sample holds tens of thousands of clones; 75% to 90% are singletons and the top ten take 7% to 9.5%. The sample comprised peripheral blood. All receptors derive from a man under 40 with active or convalescent COVID-19.

The genes are TRBV4-2 and TRBJ2-3; the D gene is possibly TRBD2 (6 bases). Between the trimmed V and J ends, which lost 3 bases and 2 bases, there was a span of 9 bases. Per germline, CDR1 LGHNA and CDR2 YNFKEQ. The CDR3 runs to 14 residues. CDR3 sequence reads: CASSHREFTDTQYF. The CDR3 DNA reads as TGTGCCAGCAGCCACCGGGAGTTCACAGATACGCAGTATTTT.

The chain carries TRBV24-1 and TRBJ2-2; 11 nucleotides agree with TRBD2. V lost 3 bases, J lost 6 bases, and 11 bases stayed unmatched. CDR1 and CDR2 (germline): KGHDR, SFDVKD. This CDR3 is 18 amino acids long. The CDR3 sequence is CATSDPPTSGIRSGELFF. The DNA of the CDR3 is TGTGCCACCAGTGATCCCCCGACTAGCGGGATAAGGTCCGGGGAGCTGTTTTTT.

A few counts support this clone. The CDR3 loop reads CASSYGLAPYEQYF. CDR3 DNA sequence: TGCGCCAGCAGTTATGGACTAGCTCCCTACGAGCAGTACTTC. The rearrangement joins TRBV10-2 to TRBJ2-7; TRBD2 matches at 8 bases. There are 14 residues in the CDR3. Germline V gene lookup returns CDR1 WSHSY and CDR2 SAAADI. J lost 2 bases, V lost 5 bases, and 5 bases had no gene match.

This chain connects TRBV5-4 to TRBJ1-3; the match to TRBD1 covers 8 bases. With V trimmed by 0 bases and J by 0 bases, 2 bases remained unmatched. The CDR3 totals 16 residues. Germline values: CDR1 SGHNT, CDR2 YYREEE (reference sequence). The CDR3 is CASSLVGTGSGNTIYF. CDR3 nucleotide sequence: TGTGCCAGCAGCTTGGTAGGGACAGGCTCTGGAAACACCATATATTTT.

Note on this clone: A junction boundary mismatches the germline segment, possibly from a read error. The chain carries TRBV19 and TRBJ1-2; D not resolved. The CDR3 is 15 residues long. Per the germline V gene, CDR1 is LNHDA and CDR2 is SQIVND (reference sequence). CDR3 coding DNA: TGTGCCAGTACTTCATGGCAGCGAACTAACTATGGCTGCACCTTC. Protein sequence: CASTSWQRTNYGCTF.

For the CDR3, the DNA is TGCGCCAGCAGCCCAGGGACAGGGGAAGAGACCCAGTACTTC. Protein product: CASSPGTGEETQYF. The rearrangement uses TRBV5-1 and TRBJ2-5; TRBD1 aligns across 10 bases. Germline V gene sequence: CDR1 SGHRS, CDR2 YFSETQ. Losses at the gene ends were 4 bases for V and 3 bases for J; bases not matched to a gene: 3. CDR3 length: 14 amino acids.

In DNA form, the CDR3 reads TGTGCCACCAGTGACCCCCCGCGGGAGACGCAGTATTTT. It codes for CATSDPPRETQYF. The chain combines TRBV24-1 with TRBJ2-3, with 7 bases aligning to TRBD2. V trimming: 4 bases; J trimming: 9 bases; junction bases outside the gene matches: 6. This CDR3 has 13 residues. CDR1 KGHDR and CDR2 SFDVKD come from the germline V gene.

The V gene is TRBV9, the J gene TRBJ2-2; D is undetermined. This CDR3 contains 16 residues. Germline V gene lookup returns CDR1 SGDLS and CDR2 YYNGEE. The ends were cut back, 4 bases at V and 2 bases at J, with 15 bases in the middle. The CDR3 protein is CASSPTGPSNTGELFF. The CDR3 bases are TGTGCCAGCAGCCCCACTGGTCCCTCTAACACCGGGGAGCTGTTTTTT. The variable domain in full, with the rest retrieved from reference TRBV9 and TRBJ2-2, is DSGVTQTPKHLITATGQRVTLRCSPRSGDLSVYWYQQSLDQGLQFLIQYYNGEERAKGNILERFSAQQFPDLHSELNLSSLELGDSALYFCASSPTGPSNTGELFFGEGSRLTVL.

The rearrangement uses TRBV9 and TRBJ1-6; D unresolved. V was shortened by 4 bases and J by 0 bases, with 8 bases between the two germline ends. Germline CDR1 and CDR2: SGDLS and YYNGEE. CDR3 length: 15 amino acids. The CDR3 sequence: CASSLTSSYNSPLHF. For the CDR3, the DNA is TGTGCCAGCAGCCTCACGAGCTCCTATAATTCACCCCTCCACTTT.

The J gene is TRBJ1-5, the V gene TRBV19; D gene uncertain. In germline, CDR1 is LNHDA, CDR2 SQIVND (reference sequence). The CDR3 has 11 amino acids. With 3 bases removed from V and 11 bases from J, the gap between germline ends came to 8 bases. The CDR3 bases are TGTGCCAGTAGTATTGGGCAGACCCAGCATTTT. Translating gives CASSIGQTQHF.

The chain joins TRBV6-5 to TRBJ1-2; D may be TRBD1 (6 bases). Trimming pared 6 bases from V and 4 bases from J, leaving 9 bases between. The CDR3 is 12 amino acids. From germline, CDR1 is MNHEY and CDR2 SVGAGI. CDR3 sequence (DNA): TGTGCCAGCAGAGACAGGACCTATGGCTACACCTTC. Protein: CASRDRTYGYTF.

V usage is TRBV18 and J usage is TRBJ1-3, with TRBD1 matching over 7 bases. Trimming took 1 base from V and 0 from J; bases not matched to a gene: 6. Germline V lookup: CDR1 KGHSH, CDR2 LQKENI. The CDR3 contains 17 residues. CDR3 in DNA: TGTGCCAGCTCACCACGACAGGGACGGGGCTCTGGAAACACCATATATTTT. Residues: CASSPRQGRGSGNTIYF.

J is TRBJ2-3 and V is TRBV11-2, with 12 positions matching TRBD2. The germline gives CDR1 SGHAT, CDR2 FQNNGV. CDR3 length equals 19 residues. J gave up 0 bases and V 3 bases, and 10 bases lay outside the gene matches. CDR3 DNA sequence: TGTGCCAGCAGCTTTAGGACTAGCGGGGTGCCCTTTAGCACAGATACGCAGTATTTT. Its protein product is CASSFRTSGVPFSTDTQYF.

This chain's CDR3 is CASSYGTGGASYNEQFF. DNA for the CDR3: TGCGCCAGCAGCTACGGGACAGGGGGCGCCTCCTACAATGAGCAGTTCTTC. This chain joins TRBV5-1 and TRBJ2-1, with 12 positions matching TRBD1. The CDR3 totals 17 residues. The germline V gene has CDR1 SGHRS and CDR2 YFSETQ. Germline trimming cut 3 bases from V and 0 bases from J; bases unmatched to any gene: 4.

The chain employs TRBV29-1 and TRBJ2-1; TRBD2 matches at 12 bases. Germline trimming cut 6 bases from V and 8 bases from J; bases unmatched to any gene: 11. Germline loops: CDR1 SQVTM, CDR2 ANQGSEA. The CDR3 spans 15 residues. CDR3 nucleotides: TGCAGCGTCGAGATTCTAGCGGGAGGGAAGGATGAGCAGTTCTTC. Translation: CSVEILAGGKDEQFF.

This clone was recorded once. This chain uses TRBV19 with TRBJ1-5; 10 bases are shared with TRBD1. Germline V gene lookup returns CDR1 LNHDA and CDR2 SQIVND (reference sequence). The CDR3 consists of 16 residues. V shed 1 base and J 4 bases; nucleotides not matched to a gene: 4. The CDR3 region has the DNA TGTGCCAGTAGTATAGCGACAGGGGGCTATAATCAGCCCCAGCATTTT. Protein: CASSIATGGYNQPQHF.

This chain joins TRBV2 and TRBJ2-5; 12 nucleotides agree with TRBD2. The CDR3 has 14 residues. CDR1 SNHLY and CDR2 FYNNEI come from the germline V gene. V lost 5 bases to trimming and J lost 2 bases; unmatched junction nucleotides: 0. CDR3 bases: TGTGCCAGCAGTCTAGCGGGAGGGCAAGAGACCCAGTACTTC. Translation: CASSLAGGQETQYF.

The gene calls are TRBV18 and TRBJ1-4; possibly TRBD1 for D (5 bases). Trimming removed 3 bases at V and 0 bases at J, with 11 bases between. In germline, CDR1 is KGHSH, CDR2 LQKENI. The CDR3 consists of 16 residues. CDR3 loop: CASSPLTAATNEKLFF. The CDR3 nucleotides are TGTGCCAGCTCACCGTTGACAGCCGCAACTAATGAAAAACTGTTTTTT.

V is TRBV18 and J is TRBJ2-4; D unclear. The CDR3 is made up of 15 amino acids. V shed 3 bases and J shed 6 bases, with 15 bases lying between them. Germline assignment: CDR1 KGHSH and CDR2 LQKENI. CDR3 nucleotides: TGTGCCAGCTCACCCCCGTTTCGCAGTGGAAACATTCAGTACTTC. It yields the protein CASSPPFRSGNIQYF.

V usage is TRBV7-9 and J usage is TRBJ2-3, with 11 positions matching TRBD2. The V segment lost 7 bases and the J segment 3 bases; nucleotides outside the gene matches: 3. The CDR3 covers 14 residues. Germline assignment: CDR1 SEHNR and CDR2 FQNEAQ (reference sequence). The CDR3 loop reads CASTVAGGTDTQYF. The DNA for the CDR3 is TGTGCCAGCACCGTAGCGGGGGGGACAGATACGCAGTATTTT.

The chain's CDR3 is CASSLGTGNTEAFF. DNA of the CDR3: TGCGCCAGCAGCTTGGGGACAGGGAACACTGAAGCTTTCTTT. This chain joins TRBV5-1 and TRBJ1-1; 7 bases are shared with TRBD1. The length of the CDR3 is 14 residues. The germline V gene encodes CDR1 SGHRS and CDR2 YFSETQ. Trimming removed 0 bases from V and 1 base from J; junction bases left unmatched: 0.

The rearrangement joins TRBV5-4 to TRBJ2-2, with a weak D call TRBD2 (6 bases). The germline V and J ends were trimmed by 3 bases and 4 bases, with 13 bases remaining between them. The CDR3 extends over 15 amino acids. The germline CDR1 and CDR2 sequences are SGHNT and YYREEE (reference sequence). The CDR3 loop is CASSSGLAPTGELFF. The CDR3 DNA reads as TGTGCCAGCAGCTCAGGTCTAGCGCCCACCGGGGAGCTGTTTTTT.

The genes are TRBV9 and TRBJ2-1, with 14 nucleotides matching TRBD2. After removal of 3 bases from V and 8 bases from J, the junction contained 4 bases not matched to a gene. Germline V gene lookup returns CDR1 SGDLS and CDR2 YYNGEE. The CDR3 has 15 residues. CDR3 sequence reads: CASSEGGLAGDEQFF. The CDR3 DNA is TGTGCCAGCAGCGAGGGGGGACTAGCGGGAGATGAGCAGTTCTTC.